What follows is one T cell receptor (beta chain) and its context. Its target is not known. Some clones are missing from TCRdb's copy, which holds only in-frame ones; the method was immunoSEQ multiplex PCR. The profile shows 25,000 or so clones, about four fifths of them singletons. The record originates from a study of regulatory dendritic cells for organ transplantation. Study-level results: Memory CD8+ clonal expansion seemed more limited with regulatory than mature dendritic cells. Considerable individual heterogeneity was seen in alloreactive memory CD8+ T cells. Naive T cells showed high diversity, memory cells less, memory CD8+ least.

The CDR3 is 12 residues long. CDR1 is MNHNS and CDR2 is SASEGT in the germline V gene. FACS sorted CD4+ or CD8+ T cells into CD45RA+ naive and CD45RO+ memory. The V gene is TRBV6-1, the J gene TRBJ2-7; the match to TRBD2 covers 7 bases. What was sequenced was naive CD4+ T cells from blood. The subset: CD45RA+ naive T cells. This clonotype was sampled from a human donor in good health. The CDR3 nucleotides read TGTGCAGCAGGGAGGGGCTCCTACGAGCAGTACTTC. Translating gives CAAGRGSYEQYF.